The rows below give T cell receptor beta chains drawn from one sample of a study of cytomegalovirus exposure and HLA in healthy donors. The method was immunoSEQ multiplex PCR; TCRdb's version includes in-frame clones alone and lacks a portion of them. The sample includes more than 90,000 clones, 82% seen only once; the top ten take 3.8%. Sequencing was carried out using PBMCs. The receptors were sampled from a man in his fifties in good health and CMV-seronegative. The CDR3 runs from the conserved cysteine through the conserved F or W. A D gene is named only where the DNA matches it firmly. Clone size appears in some rows only: once, few, many, or a class for an expanded clone.

cdr3_nt | cdr3_aa | j_call | d_call | v_call | clone_size
TGCAGCGTTGGGTTGGGAGATCCAGTCAATGAGCAGTTCTTC | CSVGLGDPVNEQFF | TRBJ2-1 | . | TRBV29-1 | .
TGTGCCAGCAGTAGGGGACAGGGCCGGGATGGCTACACCTTC | CASSRGQGRDGYTF | TRBJ1-2 | TRBD1 | TRBV6-5 | few
TGTGCCAGTAGCCGGGGCACGGGGGAGAATGAGCAGTTCTTC | CASSRGTGENEQFF | TRBJ2-1 | . | TRBV19 | few
TGTGCCAGCAGATTAGGGACTTCCCTAGAGGAGACCCAGTACTTC | CASRLGTSLEETQYF | TRBJ2-5 | . | TRBV27 | once
TGCGCCAGCAGCGCGATCCCCGGAGGGCGAGATACGCAGTATTTT | CASSAIPGGRDTQYF | TRBJ2-3 | . | TRBV5-1 | .
TGTGCCAGCAGCGATAGGACTAGCGGTAATGAGCAGTTCTTC | CASSDRTSGNEQFF | TRBJ2-1 | TRBD2 | TRBV7-6 | .
TGCGCCAGCAAGGGTGGGAGGAGCTCCTACAATGAGCAGTTCTTC | CASKGGRSSYNEQFF | TRBJ2-1 | . | TRBV5-1 | .
TGTGCCAGCGCACTAGCGGGAGGGTCCGACGAGCAGTACTTC | CASALAGGSDEQYF | TRBJ2-7 | TRBD2 | TRBV10-3 | .
TGTGCCAGTATTGGACAGGTCTGGAATCAGCCCCAGCATTTT | CASIGQVWNQPQHF | TRBJ1-5 | TRBD1 | TRBV19 | .
TGTGCCAGCAGCCCACCGGGACTAGTCGGTCTCGGGGAGCTGTTTTTT | CASSPPGLVGLGELFF | TRBJ2-2 | TRBD2 | TRBV4-2 | few
TGTGCCAGCAGTTTATCTAAGGGGGCGTCTGACTATGGCTACACCTTC | CASSLSKGASDYGYTF | TRBJ1-2 | TRBD1 | TRBV27 | .
TGCGCCAGCAGCTTGACCAGCGGGGTACAAGAGACCCAGTACTTC | CASSLTSGVQETQYF | TRBJ2-5 | TRBD2 | TRBV5-1 | .
TGTGCCAGCAGCCCGACGACAGGGGGCGAATATGGCTACACCTTC | CASSPTTGGEYGYTF | TRBJ1-2 | TRBD1 | TRBV11-2 | .
TGTGCCAGCAGCGTAAGAGACAGGCTGGACTATGGCTACACCTTC | CASSVRDRLDYGYTF | TRBJ1-2 | . | TRBV7-8 | few
TGCAGCGTTGCTGAGACAGGATTCAATCAGCCCCAGCATTTT | CSVAETGFNQPQHF | TRBJ1-5 | . | TRBV29-1 | .
TGTGCCTGGAGTGTAACGGGAGCCTACAATGAGCAGTTCTTC | CAWSVTGAYNEQFF | TRBJ2-1 | . | TRBV30 | .
TGTGCCAGCAGCATAACAGGGCTTGAAGCTTTCTTT | CASSITGLEAFF | TRBJ1-1 | . | TRBV7-9 | .
TGTGCCAGCAGTGAAGGCCCCCCTACGGGGAGCGGCTATGGCTACACCTTC | CASSEGPPTGSGYGYTF | TRBJ1-2 | . | TRBV2 | once
TGTGCCAGCAGTGAAGACCTGACTAGCACCGGGGAGCTGTTTTTT | CASSEDLTSTGELFF | TRBJ2-2 | . | TRBV2 | .
TGTGCCAGCAGTGACCCCACGCCGAGCTCTGGAAACACCATATATTTT | CASSDPTPSSGNTIYF | TRBJ1-3 | . | TRBV25-1 | .
TGTGCCAGCAGCCAACCCGGACAGAATTTAGAGACCCAGTACTTC | CASSQPGQNLETQYF | TRBJ2-5 | . | TRBV6-6 | .
TGTGCCAGCAGCCTAGAAGGGGGCGCCGGAGAGACCCAGTACTTC | CASSLEGGAGETQYF | TRBJ2-5 | TRBD1 | TRBV5-4 | .
TGTGCCTGGAGTGTACCTAGCGGGAGCACAGATACGCAGTATTTT | CAWSVPSGSTDTQYF | TRBJ2-3 | TRBD2 | TRBV30 | .
TGTGCCAGTAGTGGCTGGGACAGGGGTTACGAGCAGTACTTC | CASSGWDRGYEQYF | TRBJ2-7 | TRBD1 | TRBV19 | .
TGTGCCAGCGGGTCGGGTACCGGCGAGCAGTACTTC | CASGSGTGEQYF | TRBJ2-7 | . | TRBV13 | .
TGTGCCAGCACCGGGACTAGAGAGCAGTTCTTC | CASTGTREQFF | TRBJ2-1 | TRBD2 | TRBV2 | .
TGTGCCAGTAGTATATTAGGAGACGAGCAGTACTTC | CASSILGDEQYF | TRBJ2-7 | . | TRBV19 | .
TGTGCCAGCAGTGACGGGACTAGCGGGGCCTACGAGCAGTACTTC | CASSDGTSGAYEQYF | TRBJ2-7 | TRBD2 | TRBV27 | .
TGTGCCAGCAGCTTGGGTGGGGCAGGGAACACTGAAGCTTTCTTT | CASSLGGAGNTEAFF | TRBJ1-1 | . | TRBV7-3 | .
TGTGCCAGCAGTACAGGTTGGGATGGCTACACCTTC | CASSTGWDGYTF | TRBJ1-2 | . | TRBV6-6 | .
TGTGCCAGCAGCCGTGATGGACAGGAGAATTCACCCCTCCACTTT | CASSRDGQENSPLHF | TRBJ1-6 | TRBD1 | TRBV7-9 | .
TGTGCCAGTAGTATAAAGGCGGGAGGACTCTACGAGCAGTACTTC | CASSIKAGGLYEQYF | TRBJ2-7 | TRBD2 | TRBV19 | .
TGCAGCGTGGAGACAGGGAGTGTGGTGGATGGCTACACCTTC | CSVETGSVVDGYTF | TRBJ1-2 | TRBD1 | TRBV29-1 | few
TGTGCCAGTAGTCCTCCCGACAGGGGGGGGACTGAAGCTTTCTTT | CASSPPDRGGTEAFF | TRBJ1-1 | TRBD1 | TRBV19 | .
TGTGCCAGCAGTTCAGGTTCCCCTACTAACTATGGCTACACCTTC | CASSSGSPTNYGYTF | TRBJ1-2 | . | TRBV28 | .
TGTGCCAGCAGCGCGGGGAGCTGGTATGAGCAGTTCTTC | CASSAGSWYEQFF | TRBJ2-1 | . | TRBV9 | .
TGTGCCAGCAGCTTTGGGTTTCGGGATGAGCAGTTCTTC | CASSFGFRDEQFF | TRBJ2-1 | . | TRBV7-3 | .
TGTGCCAGTACCCTCAAGGGGAGGGGAAATCAGCCCCAGCATTTT | CASTLKGRGNQPQHF | TRBJ1-5 | . | TRBV19 | .
TGTGCCAGCAGTGTGGGGACAGGGGCCGACTATGGCTACACCTTC | CASSVGTGADYGYTF | TRBJ1-2 | TRBD1 | TRBV6-1 | .
TGTGCCTGGAGTGTACTGCGACAGCCGGGCTACACCTTC | CAWSVLRQPGYTF | TRBJ1-2 | . | TRBV30 | .
TGTGCCAGCAGCCCTCAGGCCGGCTACACCTTC | CASSPQAGYTF | TRBJ1-2 | . | TRBV16 | .
TGTGCCAGTACTTTAGCCCTTAGCTCGGAGGAGCAGTTCTTC | CASTLALSSEEQFF | TRBJ2-1 | . | TRBV19 | .
TGTGCCAGCAGCTCGGGGAACAGCTATGGCTACACCTTC | CASSSGNSYGYTF | TRBJ1-2 | . | TRBV13 | once
TGTGCCAGCAGTTTCTCGACAGGGGGGTACCAAGAGACCCAGTACTTC | CASSFSTGGYQETQYF | TRBJ2-5 | TRBD1 | TRBV28 | .
TGTGCCTGGGCTAGCAGTCCCTACGAGCAGTACTTC | CAWASSPYEQYF | TRBJ2-7 | . | TRBV2 | .
TGTGCCACCAGCAGAGTAAGAGGGGGATATCAGCCCCAGCATTTT | CATSRVRGGYQPQHF | TRBJ1-5 | . | TRBV15 | .
TGTGCTAGCAGCTCGCGATTAAGCTCCTACGAGCAGTACTTC | CASSSRLSSYEQYF | TRBJ2-7 | . | TRBV7-7 | once
TGTGCCAGTAGTATAGTGGCTAGCGGGAGGGCCTACAATGAGCAGTTCTTC | CASSIVASGRAYNEQFF | TRBJ2-1 | TRBD2 | TRBV19 | .
TGTGCCAGCGTGGGCCAGGTTAACACTGAAGCTTTCTTT | CASVGQVNTEAFF | TRBJ1-1 | . | TRBV28 | .
TGTGCCAGCAGTTTAACAGGGCGACAAGAGACCCAGTACTTC | CASSLTGRQETQYF | TRBJ2-5 | . | TRBV27 | .
TGTGCCATCAGTGATCAATTTACAGGGGGCGGCTCCTACAATGAGCAGTTCTTC | CAISDQFTGGGSYNEQFF | TRBJ2-1 | TRBD1 | TRBV10-3 | once
TGTGCCAGCAGTTTGGCGGGCGGGATAGGAAAGCAGTACTTC | CASSLAGGIGKQYF | TRBJ2-7 | . | TRBV28 | .